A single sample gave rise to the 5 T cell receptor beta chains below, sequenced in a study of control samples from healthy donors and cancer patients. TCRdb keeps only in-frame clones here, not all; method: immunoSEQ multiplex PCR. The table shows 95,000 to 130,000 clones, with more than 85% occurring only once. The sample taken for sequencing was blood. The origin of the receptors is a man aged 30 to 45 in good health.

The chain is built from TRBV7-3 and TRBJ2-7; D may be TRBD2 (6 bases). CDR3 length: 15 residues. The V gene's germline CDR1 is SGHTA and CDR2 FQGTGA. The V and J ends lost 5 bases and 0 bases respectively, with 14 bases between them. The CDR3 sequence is CASSPVGGSSYEQYF. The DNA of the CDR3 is TGTGCCAGCAGCCCTGTCGGGGGAAGCTCCTACGAGCAGTACTTC.

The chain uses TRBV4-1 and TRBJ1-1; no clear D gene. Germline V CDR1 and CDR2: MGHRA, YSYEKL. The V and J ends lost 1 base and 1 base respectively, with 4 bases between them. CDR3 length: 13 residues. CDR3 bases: TGCGCCAGCAGCCAAGGGGGGAACACTGAAGCTTTCTTT. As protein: CASSQGGNTEAFF.

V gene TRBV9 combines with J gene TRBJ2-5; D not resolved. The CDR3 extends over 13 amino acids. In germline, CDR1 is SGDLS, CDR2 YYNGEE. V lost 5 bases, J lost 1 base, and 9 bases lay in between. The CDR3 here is CASSSRPQETQYF. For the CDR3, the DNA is TGTGCCAGCAGTTCAAGGCCCCAAGAGACCCAGTACTTC.

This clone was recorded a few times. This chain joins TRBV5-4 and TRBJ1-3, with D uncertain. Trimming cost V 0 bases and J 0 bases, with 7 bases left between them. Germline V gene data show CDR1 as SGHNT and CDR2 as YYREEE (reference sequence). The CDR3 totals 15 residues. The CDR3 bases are TGTGCCAGCAGCTTGGGAGCCGACTCTGGAAACACCATATATTTT. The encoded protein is CASSLGADSGNTIYF.

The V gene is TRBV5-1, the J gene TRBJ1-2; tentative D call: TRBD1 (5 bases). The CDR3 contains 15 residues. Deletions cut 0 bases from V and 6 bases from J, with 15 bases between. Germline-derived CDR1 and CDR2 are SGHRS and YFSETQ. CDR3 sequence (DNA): TGCGCCAGCAGCTTGGTGTCGCAGGGCGGCCATGGCTACACCTTC. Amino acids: CASSLVSQGGHGYTF.